Sequencing of this TCR beta chain was carried out in a study of blood T cell repertoires in COVID-19. Study details: Samples of COVID-19 (acute and convalescent) were obtained from the United States, Italy and Spain.

Authors' processing steps: Amplification of reference gene primers was used by the study to estimate nucleated cell counts. Assay: immunoSEQ multiplex PCR; the TCRdb copy retains only in-frame clones and omits some. V, J and clone size reflect that table, while D and trimming were determined from the DNA. The sample includes roughly 200,000 clones, 84% of them seen just once. Seattle patient enrollment occurred during active infection, with longitudinal follow-up thereafter. The trim removed 4 bases at V and 1 base at J, leaving 5 bases unmatched. The CDR3 loop spans 16 amino acids. The germline V gene encodes CDR1 WNHNN and CDR2 SYGVQD (reference sequence).

The chain employs TRBV10-1 and TRBJ2-3; 10 nucleotides line up with TRBD2. The source material was peripheral blood. The receptor comes from an elderly woman with COVID-19, enrolled during active disease. For the CDR3, the DNA is TGCGCCAGCAGTGGGTCCGGGACTAGCGGCACAGATACGCAGTATTTT. Amino acids: CASSGSGTSGTDTQYF.